This T cell receptor beta chain was retrieved from a study of blood T cell repertoires in COVID-19. Measured with immunoSEQ multiplex PCR; TCRdb has only the in-frame clones, and not every one. The sample consists of some 150,000 clones, around 89% of them appearing once. Trimming left V 4 bases short and J 2 bases short, with 15 bases between. Germline CDR1 reads SGHRS; CDR2 reads YFSETQ. The CDR3 sequence is 15 residues long. The receptor's source is a woman older than 75 with acute or convalescent COVID-19. Sequencing used peripheral blood. The chain links TRBV5-1 to TRBJ2-5, with TRBD2 as a possible D gene (5 bases). Here the CDR3 reads CASSLGNGVQETQYF. As DNA, the CDR3 is TGCGCCAGCAGCCTGGGGAACGGGGTGCAAGAGACCCAGTACTTC.